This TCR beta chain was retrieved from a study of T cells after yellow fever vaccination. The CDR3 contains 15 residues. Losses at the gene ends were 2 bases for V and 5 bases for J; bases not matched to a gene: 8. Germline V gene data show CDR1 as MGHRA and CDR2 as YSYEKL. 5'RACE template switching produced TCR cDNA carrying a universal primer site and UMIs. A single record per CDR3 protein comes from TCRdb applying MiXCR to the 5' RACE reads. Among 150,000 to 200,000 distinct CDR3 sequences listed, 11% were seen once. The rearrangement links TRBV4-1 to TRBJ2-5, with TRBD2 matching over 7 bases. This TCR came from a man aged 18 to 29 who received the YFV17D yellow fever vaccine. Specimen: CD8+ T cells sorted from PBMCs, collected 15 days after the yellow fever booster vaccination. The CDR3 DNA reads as TGCGCCAGCAGCCAACATGGGGGGAGGGAGGAGACCCAGTACTTC. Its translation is CASSQHGGREETQYF.